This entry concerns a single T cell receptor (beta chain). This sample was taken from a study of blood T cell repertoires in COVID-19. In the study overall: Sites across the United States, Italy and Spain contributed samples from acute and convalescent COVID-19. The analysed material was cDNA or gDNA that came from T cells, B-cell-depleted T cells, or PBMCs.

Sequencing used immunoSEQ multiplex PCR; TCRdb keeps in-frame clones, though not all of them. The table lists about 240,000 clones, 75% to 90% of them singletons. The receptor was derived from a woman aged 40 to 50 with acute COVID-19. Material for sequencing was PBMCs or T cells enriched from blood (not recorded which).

As DNA, the CDR3 is TGCAGTGCTAGTCGTCTAGCGCACTCCTACGAGCAGTACTTC. Its translation: CSASRLAHSYEQYF. This chain connects TRBV20-1 to TRBJ2-7; D might be TRBD2 (6 bases). From germline, CDR1 is DFQATT and CDR2 SNEGSKA (reference sequence). The CDR3 consists of 14 residues. The V gene lost 3 bases and the J gene lost 0 bases, with 12 bases spanning the gap.